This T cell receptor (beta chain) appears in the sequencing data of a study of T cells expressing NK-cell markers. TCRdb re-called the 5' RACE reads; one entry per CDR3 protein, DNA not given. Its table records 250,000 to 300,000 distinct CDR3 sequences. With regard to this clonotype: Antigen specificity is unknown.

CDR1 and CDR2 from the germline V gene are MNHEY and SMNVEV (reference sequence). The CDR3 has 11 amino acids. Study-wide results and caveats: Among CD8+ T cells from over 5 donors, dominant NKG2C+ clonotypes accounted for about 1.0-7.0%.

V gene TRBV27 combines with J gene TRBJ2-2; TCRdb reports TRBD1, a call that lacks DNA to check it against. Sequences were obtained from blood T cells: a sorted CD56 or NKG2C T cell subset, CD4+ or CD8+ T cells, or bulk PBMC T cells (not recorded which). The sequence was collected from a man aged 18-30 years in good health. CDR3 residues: CAPRASGELFF.